The entry that follows covers one TCR beta chain sequence. Original handling: From reference gene primer amplification, estimates of nucleated cell counts were derived. The protocol was immunoSEQ multiplex PCR, while the TCRdb copy is restricted to in-frame clones and leaves out a portion. Clone size and the V and J calls come from that table; the DNA yielded D and trimming. This sample has under 300,000 clones; 87% occur once, and the top ten carry about 6.9%. Germline-derived CDR1 and CDR2 are SNHLY and FYNNEI. Trimming cost V 6 bases and J 2 bases; bases outside gene matches: 8. CDR3 length: 15 amino acids. Everyone who took part was roughly 18 to 90 years old, and they came from roughly 25 US areas. Donors were grouped by their self-reported clinical history. The data belong to a study of blood T cell repertoires in COVID-19. The overall study: Acute and convalescent COVID-19 specimens originated in the United States, Italy and Spain.

The clonotype comes from a woman aged 25 to 45 with acute COVID-19. The chain couples TRBV2 to TRBJ1-2; 8 nucleotides line up with TRBD1. The sequenced sample consisted of PBMCs or T cells enriched from blood (not recorded which). The CDR3 region is CASRDRTGPNYGYTF. In DNA form, the CDR3 reads TGTGCCAGCAGAGACAGGACAGGGCCGAACTATGGCTACACCTTC.